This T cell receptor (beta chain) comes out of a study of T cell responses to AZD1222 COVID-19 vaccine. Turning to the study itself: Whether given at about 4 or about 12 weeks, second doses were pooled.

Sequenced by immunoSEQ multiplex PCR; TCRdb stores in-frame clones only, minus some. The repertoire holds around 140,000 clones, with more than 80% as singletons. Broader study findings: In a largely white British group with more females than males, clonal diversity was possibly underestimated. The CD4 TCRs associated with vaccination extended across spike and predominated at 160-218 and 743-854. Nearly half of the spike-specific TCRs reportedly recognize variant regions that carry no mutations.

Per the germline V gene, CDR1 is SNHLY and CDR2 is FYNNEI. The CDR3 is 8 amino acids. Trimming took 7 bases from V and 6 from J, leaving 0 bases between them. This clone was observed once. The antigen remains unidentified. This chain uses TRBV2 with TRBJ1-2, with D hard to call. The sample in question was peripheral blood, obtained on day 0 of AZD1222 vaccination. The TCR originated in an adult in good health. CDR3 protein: CASNGYTF. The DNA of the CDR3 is TGTGCCAGCAATGGCTACACCTTC.